This passage covers 16 T cell receptor beta chains from one sample sequenced in a study of T-cell reconstitution after alpha-beta-depleted transplantation in children (dated by TCRdb to between 2015 and 2016). Library preparation was by PCR. This sample was sequenced with an Illumina HiSeq 2500. TCR libraries were prepared with molecular barcoding, using unique molecular identifiers to normalize TCRbeta repertoire quantification. Clones were called with MiXCR by TCRdb after fastp trimmed the public reads at Q25, and only in-frame beta chains were retained. One record per CDR3 amino acid sequence lists the most common genes and DNA. Recorded for this sample are about 500,000 distinct CDR3 sequences; approximately 32% of them occurred a single time. Of the sample, around 2.5% is held by the ten largest clones. This specimen was PBMCs from the stem cell graft donor, taken from the stem cell graft. All receptors come from a human donor who donated a stem cell graft to a child with aplastic anemia.

This clonotype was counted a few times. The chain recombines TRBV6-2 or TRBV6-3 with TRBJ1-1; D is unclear. Germline CDR1 reads MNHEY; CDR2 reads SVGEGT. V shed 2 bases and J shed 0 bases, with 13 bases lying between them. This CDR3 has 16 residues. CDR3 sequence (DNA): TGTGCCAGCAGTTACGAGCGAGGAGAGGTGAACACTGAAGCTTTCTTT. Protein sequence: CASSYERGEVNTEAFF.

This clonotype was counted between two and nine times. This chain uses TRBV6-2 or TRBV6-3 with TRBJ2-4, with D perhaps matching TRBD1 (5 bases). Per germline, CDR1 MNHEY and CDR2 SVGEGT. This CDR3 comprises 19 residues. V was cut by 4 bases and J by 12 bases, with 34 bases left in between. Written as DNA, the CDR3 is TGTGCCAGCAGTTTCGCAACGGAGAGTCGGACACCCGCCCGCAATTCTCAGTACTTC. Its protein product is CASSFATESRTPARNSQYF.

The chain recombines TRBV6-2 or TRBV6-3 with TRBJ2-2; TRBD2 aligns across 8 bases. This CDR3 comprises 19 residues. Trimming cost V 8 bases and J 0 bases; bases outside gene matches: 17. Germline CDR1 is MNHEY and CDR2 is SVGEGT. CDR3 sequence (DNA): TGTGCCAGCTTAACGGCGGGAGGCAACGTGAAAACGAACACCGGGGAGCTGTTTTTT. This codes for CASLTAGGNVKTNTGELFF.

The chain links TRBV6-1 to TRBJ1-2; 9 bases map to TRBD1. Germline trimming cut 6 bases from V and 2 bases from J; bases unmatched to any gene: 16. Germline V gives CDR1 MNHNS, CDR2 SASEGT. The CDR3 sequence is 18 residues long. The CDR3 region is CASSHPRLRDRVNYGYTF. In DNA, the CDR3 is TGTGCCAGCAGCCACCCACGACTCCGGGACAGGGTAAACTATGGCTACACCTTC.

The rearrangement uses TRBV3-1 and TRBJ1-2, with unresolved D. Trimming removed 0 bases at V and 7 bases at J, with 6 bases between. The CDR3 spans 12 residues. Looked up from germline, CDR1 is LGHDT and CDR2 is YNNKEL (reference sequence). Written as DNA, the CDR3 is TGTGCCAGCAGCCAAGAATCGATTGGCTACACCTTC. Translating gives CASSQESIGYTF.

The chain carries TRBV27 and TRBJ1-5, with D possibly being TRBD1 (5 bases). The V and J ends lost 7 bases and 11 bases respectively, with 18 bases between them. This CDR3 comprises 13 residues. The V gene's germline CDR1 is MNHEY and CDR2 SMNVEV (reference sequence). The CDR3 protein is CASKTGPRGTQHF. CDR3 coding DNA: TGTGCCAGCAAAACAGGCCCGCGGGGTACCCAGCATTTT.

J is TRBJ1-5 and V is TRBV7-2, with D hard to call. The CDR3 covers 16 residues. Germline CDR1 reads SGHTA; CDR2 reads FQGNSA. Trimming stripped 2 bases from V and 1 base from J, with 12 bases between. In DNA, the CDR3 is TGTGCCAGCAGCTTAAGGTCCGGGTGGAGCAATCAGCCCCAGCATTTT. Protein product: CASSLRSGWSNQPQHF.

The chain employs TRBV2 and TRBJ1-4, with 7 nucleotides matching TRBD1. The CDR3 is 16 residues long. V was pared by 6 bases and J by 7 bases, with 14 bases of the junction left unmatched. Germline CDR1 SNHLY, CDR2 FYNNEI. CDR3 nucleotides: TGTGCCAGCAGGGACCCCGGTCAGGGGGAGGGTGAAAAACTGTTTTTT. Protein product: CASRDPGQGEGEKLFF.

This clonotype turned up a few times. The J gene is TRBJ1-1, the V gene TRBV14, with D uncertain. Germline V gives CDR1 SGHDN, CDR2 FVKESK. The CDR3 is 15 residues long. Deletions cut 1 base from V and 1 base from J, with 10 bases between. The CDR3 sequence is CASSQAVHRNTEAFF. For the CDR3, the DNA is TGTGCCAGCAGCCAAGCAGTACACAGGAACACTGAAGCTTTCTTT.

The chain combines TRBV5-1 with TRBJ2-5, with a tentative D call TRBD1 (5 bases). Germline V gene sequence: CDR1 SGHRS, CDR2 YFSETQ. This CDR3 has 15 amino acids. Trimming shortened V by 4 bases and J by 3 bases, and 16 bases separated the two germline ends. The chain's CDR3 is CASSPSGRVEETQYF. The CDR3 nucleotides are TGCGCCAGCAGCCCCTCGGGCAGGGTCGAAGAGACCCAGTACTTC.

The V and J genes are TRBV24-1 and TRBJ1-5, with D maybe TRBD1 (5 bases). The CDR3 length is 13 residues. Trimming removed 10 bases from V and 6 bases from J, with 15 bases in between. Germline V gives CDR1 KGHDR, CDR2 SFDVKD. CDR3 amino acids: CATTGGTGQPQHF. The CDR3 bases are TGTGCCACAACGGGGGGTACCGGTCAGCCCCAGCATTTT.

The J gene is TRBJ1-5, the V gene TRBV5-1, with D uncertain. Trimming removed 1 base at V and 9 bases at J, with 23 bases between. Germline values: CDR1 SGHRS, CDR2 YFSETQ. There are 17 residues in the CDR3. This chain's CDR3 is CASSLTAQGDPSSPQHF. As DNA, the CDR3 is TGCGCCAGCAGCTTGACAGCTCAAGGCGATCCTTCTTCGCCCCAGCATTTT.

This clonotype occurred many times. The chain has TRBV4-3 and TRBJ2-7; 9 bases map to TRBD1. The length of the CDR3 is 13 residues. J lost 4 bases, V lost 4 bases, and 2 bases had no gene match. The germline gives CDR1 LGHNA, CDR2 YSLEER. The CDR3 nucleotides are TGCGCCAGCAGCCGCGACAGGGGGTACGAGCAGTACTTC. Its protein is CASSRDRGYEQYF.

CDR3 coding DNA: TGTGCCAGCAGCTTATTCCCCCCTGAGGCTATGAACACTGAAGCTTTCTTT. Translated: CASSLFPPEAMNTEAFF. The chain couples TRBV7-2 to TRBJ1-1; no definite D call. V was cut by 2 bases and J by 0 bases, with 16 bases left in between. The CDR3 runs to 17 residues. Germline V CDR1 and CDR2: SGHTA, FQGNSA.

Only a few counts were recorded for this clonotype. This chain connects TRBV12-3 or TRBV12-4 to TRBJ1-3, with D possibly TRBD1 on 5 matching bases. Trimming removed 7 bases at V and 10 bases at J, with 23 bases between. This CDR3 has 15 amino acids. In nucleotides, the CDR3 is TGTGCCAGCACCACGAAAACAGGACTGAGGACTACCATATATTTT. Translated: CASTTKTGLRTTIYF.

This sequence joins TRBV12-3 or TRBV12-4 and TRBJ2-1, with 11 bases matching TRBD1. CDR3 size: 22 residues. V lost 3 bases and J lost 0; bases outside the gene matches: 19. CDR3 in DNA: TGTGCCAGCAGTTTGAGGCGGCCTAGCGGGACAGGGGGGCTCCGCTCCTACAATGAGCAGTTCTTC. This encodes CASSLRRPSGTGGLRSYNEQFF.